These 5 T cell receptor beta chains were all obtained from the same sample, sequenced in a study of chemoradiotherapy in HPV16-positive cancers. Some clones are missing from TCRdb's copy, which holds only in-frame ones; the method was immunoSEQ multiplex PCR. The top ten clones hold about 3.3% of a sample with about 8,400 clones, about 88% of them seen once. Sequences were derived from tumor tissue, sampled from a patient who underwent chemoradiotherapy. These TCRs come from a human donor with HPV-associated anogenital cancer.

The chain uses TRBV6-9 and TRBJ1-1; the D is unclear. The CDR3 totals 14 residues. Trimming took 3 bases from V and 3 from J, leaving 11 bases between them. Germline CDR1 MNHGY, CDR2 SVAAGI. The CDR3 region is CASSYSRFHTEAFF. In DNA, the CDR3 is TGTGCCAGCAGTTACTCGAGGTTTCACACTGAAGCTTTCTTT.

V and J are TRBV11-2 and TRBJ1-4; maybe TRBD1 (6 bases). This CDR3 region has 15 residues. Trimming took off 5 bases at V and 6 bases at J, with 16 bases between the two ends. Germline V gene data show CDR1 as SGHAT and CDR2 as FQNNGV. CDR3 loop: CASSLAGARDEKLFF. The CDR3 nucleotides are TGTGCCAGCAGCCTTGCAGGGGCCAGGGATGAAAAACTGTTTTTT.

This clone was counted only a few times. V gene TRBV12-5 combines with J gene TRBJ2-7; no reliable D call. V lost 5 bases, J lost 3 bases, and 8 bases lay in between. The germline CDR1 and CDR2 sequences are LGHNT and FRNRAP. This CDR3 is 12 amino acids long. Here the CDR3 DNA reads TGTGCTAGTGGTCCATCCAACTACGAGCAGTACTTC. Translating gives CASGPSNYEQYF. The full variable domain, completed using reference TRBV12-5 and TRBJ2-7, is DARVTQTPRHKVTEMGQEVTMRCQPILGHNTVFWYRQTMMQGLELLAYFRNRAPLDDSGMPKDRFSAEMPDATLATLKIQPSEPRDSAVYFCASGPSNYEQYFGPGTRLTVT.

This clone has only one observation. The CDR3 coding sequence is TGTGCCAGCAGCCTTTTCTACGGGAGTCCTAAAGACAATGAGCAGTTCTTC. Protein sequence: CASSLFYGSPKDNEQFF. The genes are TRBV14 and TRBJ2-1, with D possibly TRBD2 on 6 matching bases. The CDR3 is 17 residues long. The ends were cut back, 4 bases at V and 5 bases at J, with 21 bases in the middle. Germline V gene sequence: CDR1 SGHDN, CDR2 FVKESK.

This rearrangement joins TRBV7-2 to TRBJ2-1; 10 bases agree with TRBD2. The junction had 8 bases not matched to a gene; V was cut back by 3 bases and J by 9 bases. The CDR3 is 15 residues long. Germline CDR1 is SGHTA and CDR2 is FQGNSA. This CDR3 is CASSFYSSGSGEQFF. CDR3 DNA: TGTGCCAGCAGCTTTTACTCTAGCGGGAGTGGTGAGCAGTTCTTC.